This T cell receptor beta chain was found in a study of CD8 T cells in Susac syndrome. With 6 bases removed from V and 6 bases from J, the gap between germline ends came to 15 bases. CDR3 length: 14 amino acids. CDR1 and CDR2 (germline): MNHEY, SMNVEV (reference sequence). In blood CD8+ and CD4+ T cells, TCR beta underwent sequencing. RNA totalling roughly 0.5 to 1 ug underwent reverse transcription with random hexamers. The immunoSEQ assay covered 54 Vbeta and 13 Jbeta segments for CDR3. From the immunoSEQ multiplex PCR reads, TCRdb called clonotypes with MiXCR, one entry per CDR3 protein. The profile shows under 200,000 distinct CDR3 sequences, roughly 96% of them singletons.

The sequencing input was CD4+ T cells from PBMCs. The clonotype comes from a human donor in good health. V and J are TRBV27 and TRBJ1-5; tentatively, D is TRBD1 (5 bases). This CDR3 reads CASRQWGSAQPQHF. In DNA form, the CDR3 reads TGTGCCAGCAGACAATGGGGGTCGGCTCAGCCCCAGCATTTT.